The present T cell receptor (beta chain) was sequenced within a study of CD8+ T cells in alopecia areata. Across the whole study: Patients remained on tofacitinib for 6 to 18 months and then went 6 months without it. Whole-study findings and limits: There were also resident alphabeta T cells of normal skin sequenced in scalp samples. It was less clear whether patients shared TCRs than it was in mice, possibly because of HLA.

Comments on this clone: What it recognizes is unknown.

CDR3 length: 15 amino acids. Germline V gives CDR1 SGHRS, CDR2 YFSETQ. V lost 1 base to trimming and J lost 1 base, with 11 bases between them. It was cDNA, reverse transcribed from extracted RNA, that served as the sequencing template. Sequencing used immunoSEQ multiplex PCR; TCRdb keeps in-frame clones, though not all of them. Of 170,000 or so clones detected, over 50% appear once; the ten largest clones hold over 12%. In alopecia areata patients, both lesional scalp punch biopsies and peripheral blood were collected. The chain carries TRBV5-1 and TRBJ1-1; D is perhaps TRBD1 (6 bases). The sequences come from CD4+ T cells sorted from blood, collected at week 0. The TCR was taken from a human donor with alopecia areata. The CDR3 reads CASSLQGLGNTEAFF. The CDR3, as DNA: TGCGCCAGCAGCTTGCAGGGGCTGGGGAACACTGAAGCTTTCTTT. The full variable domain, with the rest looked up from reference TRBV5-1 and TRBJ1-1, is KAGVTQTPRYLIKTRGQQVTLSCSPISGHRSVSWYQQTPGQGLQFLFEYFSETQRNKGNFPGRFSGRQFSNSRSEMNVSTLELGDSALYLCASSLQGLGNTEAFFGQGTRLTVV.